These 28 T cell receptor beta chains came from one sample sequenced in a study of T cell clonality in common variable immunodeficiency. Clones were sequenced by immunoSEQ multiplex PCR, and TCRdb holds only the in-frame ones, with some missing. This table holds roughly 58,000 clones with no singletons; the top ten claim about 5.5%. Specimen: peripheral blood mononuclear cells. The source is a person aged 18 to 75 in good health.

There are many counts of this clone. The read halts 3 residues ahead of the CDR3 end, with the missing end drawn from the germline J gene. V usage is TRBV5-1 and J usage is TRBJ2-2; maybe TRBD1 (6 bases). Trimming pared 0 bases from V and 7 bases from J, leaving 10 bases between. CDR1 SGHRS and CDR2 YFSETQ come from the germline V gene. There are 14 residues in the CDR3. CDR3 sequence reads: CASSLDRAVGELFF. CDR3 DNA (partial): TGCGCCAGCAGCTTGGACAGGGCGGTCGGGGAG.

In this sample, this clone turned up many times. The read halts 3 residues ahead of the CDR3 end, with the missing end drawn from the germline J gene. This chain connects TRBV7-9 to TRBJ1-1, with a weak D call TRBD1 (5 bases). Trimming removed 3 bases at V and 2 bases at J, with 10 bases between. Germline V gives CDR1 SEHNR, CDR2 FQNEAQ (reference sequence). This CDR3 spans 14 amino acids. CDR3: CASSFGHQNTEAFF. CDR3 bases read: TGTGCCAGCAGCTTCGGACACCAAAACACTGAA.

This clone showed up many times. The read is 3 residues too short to cover the CDR3 end, so that end is filled in from the germline J gene. The chain joins TRBV7-3 to TRBJ2-7; the D gene is possibly TRBD2 (6 bases). Trimming shortened V by 2 bases and J by 0 bases, and 11 bases separated the two germline ends. The length of the CDR3 is 15 residues. In germline, CDR1 is SGHTA, CDR2 FQGTGA. Incomplete CDR3 DNA: TGTGCCAGCAGCTTACTAGCGATGAGCTCCTACGAG. This gives the protein CASSLLAMSSYE. In full, the CDR3 is CASSLLAMSSYEQYF.

The table lists this clone with many counts. The read ends 3 residues shy of where the CDR3 ends; the end is completed using the germline J gene. This chain connects TRBV5-1 to TRBJ1-1; D is perhaps TRBD1 (5 bases). The CDR3 is 12 amino acids. Deletions cut 4 bases from V and 4 bases from J, with 8 bases between. Germline-derived CDR1 and CDR2 are SGHRS and YFSETQ. CDR3 DNA (partial): TGCGCCAGCAGCGCAGGGTTCACTGAA. It yields the protein CASSAGFTE. The entire CDR3 protein reads CASSAGFTEAFF.

This clone was detected ten times or more. The read comes to an end 3 residues before the CDR3 does, leaving the germline J gene to fill in the end. The V gene is TRBV19, the J gene TRBJ2-5; 7 nucleotides align to TRBD1. The CDR3 is 13 residues long. Trimming took 6 bases from V and 2 from J; bases not matched to a gene: 3. The germline V gene has CDR1 LNHDA and CDR2 SQIVND (reference sequence). The CDR3 DNA, read in part, is TGTGCCAGTAGCGGGACAGCACAAGAGACC. Translation: CASSGTAQET. The CDR3 as a whole reads CASSGTAQETQYF.

This clone was picked up many times. Read data end 3 residues before the CDR3 end; the end is taken from the germline J gene. V is TRBV20-1 and J is TRBJ2-7; D is unclear. Deletions cut 0 bases from V and 2 bases from J, with 8 bases between. The CDR3 spans 13 residues. CDR1 DFQATT and CDR2 SNEGSKA come from the germline V gene (reference sequence). Partial CDR3 DNA: TGCAGTGCTAGAGAAGCTGACACCTACGAG. Translation: CSAREADTYE. The entire CDR3 protein is CSAREADTYEQYF.

A note on this clone: The CDR3 end is not reached by the read, which stops 3 residues before it; the germline J gene fills it in. This chain connects TRBV2 to TRBJ1-5; unclear D gene. Germline CDR1 and CDR2: SNHLY and FYNNEI. The CDR3 is 15 amino acids. V lost 5 bases, J lost 6 bases, and 17 bases lay in between. The CDR3 region is CASSPGLGFGQPQHF. The CDR3 bases that were read are TGTGCCAGCAGTCCCGGACTAGGGTTTGGTCAGCCC.

This clone came up many times. The read gets to within 3 residues of the CDR3 end, and the germline J gene fills in the rest. This chain joins TRBV5-5 and TRBJ2-7; the D gene is possibly TRBD2 (5 bases). The CDR3 length is 14 residues. Trimming took off 4 bases at V and 6 bases at J, with 17 bases between the two ends. Germline CDR1 is SGHKS and CDR2 is YYEKEE (reference sequence). CDR3 amino acids: CASSPRQEGFEQYF. The covered CDR3 bases are TGTGCCAGCAGCCCGAGACAAGAGGGCTTCGAG.

This clone showed up many times. CDR3 DNA, as far as it was read: TGTGCCAGCTCACCACTTACTAGCGCCGGCTCTGGGGCCAACGTC. It specifies CASSPLTSAGSGANV. The CDR3, in full, reads CASSPLTSAGSGANVLTF. This chain uses TRBV18 with TRBJ2-6, with TRBD2 identical over 7 bases. The read is 3 residues too short to cover the CDR3 end, so that end is filled in from the germline J gene. This CDR3 region has 18 residues. The junction had 6 bases not matched to a gene; V was cut back by 1 base and J by 0 bases. CDR1 is KGHSH, CDR2 LQKENI, per germline.

As regards this clone: Read sequence stops 3 residues before the CDR3 end, and the germline J gene provides the missing end. The rearrangement links TRBV20-1 to TRBJ2-7; D remains unclear. CDR1 and CDR2 (germline): DFQATT, SNEGSKA (reference sequence). The length of the CDR3 is 12 residues. V was shortened by 7 bases and J by 2 bases, with 12 bases between the two germline ends. The part of the CDR3 DNA that was read is TGCAGTGTCCCGACAAAGACCTACGAG. This translates into CSVPTKTYE. The full-length CDR3 reads as CSVPTKTYEQYF.

There are many counts of this clone. The read ends 3 residues shy of where the CDR3 ends; the end is completed using the germline J gene. The J gene is TRBJ2-3, the V gene TRBV20-1; 10 bases are shared with TRBD2. The CDR3 totals 14 residues. The J segment lost 4 bases and the V segment lost 2 bases, leaving 3 bases of the junction unmatched. Germline CDR1 reads DFQATT; CDR2 reads SNEGSKA (reference sequence). Here the CDR3 reads CSARNLAGADTQYF. Partial CDR3 DNA: TGCAGTGCTAGAAACCTAGCGGGAGCAGATACG.

Ten or more counts support this clone. The read comes to an end 3 residues before the CDR3 does, leaving the germline J gene to fill in the end. V and J are TRBV13 and TRBJ1-3, with 9 nucleotides matching TRBD1. There are 14 residues in the CDR3. The ends lost 4 bases at V and 5 bases at J; junction bases unmatched: 3. Germline CDR1 reads PRHDT; CDR2 reads FYEKMQ (reference sequence). CDR3 in amino acids: CASSSDRGRNTIYF. The covered CDR3 bases are TGTGCCAGCAGCTCGGACAGGGGAAGAAACACC.

This clone was recorded many times. The CDR3 end is not reached by the read, which stops 3 residues before it; the germline J gene fills it in. The chain joins TRBV20-1 to TRBJ1-1, with TRBD1 identical over 8 bases. Germline trimming cut 2 bases from V and 1 base from J; bases unmatched to any gene: 3. Germline CDR1 is DFQATT and CDR2 is SNEGSKA (reference sequence). The CDR3 runs 14 residues. CDR3 DNA (partial): TGCAGTGCTAGACTCGGACAGGGGAACACTGAA. This sequence encodes CSARLGQGNTE. The complete CDR3 reads CSARLGQGNTEAFF.

This clone was recorded at least ten times. The read falls 3 residues short of the CDR3 end, and the missing part is taken from the germline J gene. V and J are TRBV12-3 or TRBV12-4 and TRBJ2-5; 9 positions match TRBD1. This CDR3 contains 13 residues. V gave up 8 bases and J gave up 7 bases; unmatched junction bases: 8. The DNA read from the CDR3 is TGTGCCAGCCGGGACAGGGCTGGGTCGACC. Its translation is CASRDRAGST. The full-length CDR3 reads as CASRDRAGSTQYF.

The table lists this clone with many counts. The read stops 3 residues short of the end of the CDR3; the missing end is completed from the germline J gene. The rearrangement links TRBV30 to TRBJ2-7, with TRBD2 identical over 8 bases. This CDR3 is 14 amino acids long. With 2 bases clipped from V and 3 bases from J, the junction kept 6 bases outside the gene matches. Germline CDR1 GTSNPN, CDR2 SVGIG (reference sequence). CDR3 bases read: TGTGCCTGGAGTCGAGCGGGGGACTACTACGAG. Amino acids: CAWSRAGDYYE. The whole CDR3 reads CAWSRAGDYYEQYF.

Ten or more counts support this clone. The CDR3 end falls 3 residues outside the read, so it is completed with the germline J gene. V is TRBV5-6 and J is TRBJ2-1; TRBD2 might be the D (5 bases). V lost 4 bases to trimming and J lost 4 bases, with 15 bases between them. CDR3 length: 15 amino acids. Germline V lookup: CDR1 SGHDT, CDR2 YYEEEE. The sequenced CDR3 bases are TGTGCCAGCAGCAGTTTAGCGACTTCATACAATGAG. Amino acids: CASSSLATSYNE. In full, the CDR3 reads CASSSLATSYNEQFF.

This clone was picked up many times. Read sequence stops 3 residues before the CDR3 end, and the germline J gene provides the missing end. The V and J genes are TRBV18 and TRBJ1-3, with D uncertain. Between the trimmed V and J ends, which lost 5 bases and 4 bases, there was a span of 12 bases. The length of the CDR3 is 14 residues. The germline gives CDR1 KGHSH, CDR2 LQKENI. The chain's CDR3 is CASSDTSGGNTIYF. The CDR3 DNA, read in part, is TGTGCCAGCTCAGACACCTCTGGGGGAAACACC.

This clone occurred many times. The read gets to within 3 residues of the CDR3 end, and the germline J gene fills in the rest. The rearrangement uses TRBV13 and TRBJ2-1, with D perhaps TRBD1 (6 bases). V shed 4 bases and J shed 4 bases, with 11 bases lying between them. CDR3 length: 14 residues. CDR1 and CDR2 (germline): PRHDT, FYEKMQ (reference sequence). Partial CDR3 DNA: TGTGCCAGCAGCTCGCGGACAGTTTACAATGAG. Translating gives CASSSRTVYNE. From start to end, the CDR3 is CASSSRTVYNEQFF.

This clone was counted ten times or more. The CDR3 sequence: CASKPQGAWYEQYF. The CDR3 bases that were read are TGTGCCAGCAAACCCCAGGGGGCTTGGTACGAG. The rearrangement joins TRBV28 to TRBJ2-7, with TRBD1 matching 8 bases. The read comes to an end 3 residues before the CDR3 does, leaving the germline J gene to fill in the end. The CDR3 consists of 14 residues. In germline, CDR1 is MDHEN, CDR2 SYDVKM. The V segment lost 7 bases and the J segment 4 bases; nucleotides outside the gene matches: 9.

This clone was observed many times. CDR3: CASSWGRGRNEKLFF. The DNA read from the CDR3 is TGCGCCAGCAGCTGGGGTAGGGGGAGGAATGAAAAA. This chain joins TRBV5-1 and TRBJ1-4; maybe TRBD1 (6 bases). The read falls 3 residues short of the CDR3 end, and the missing part is taken from the germline J gene. There are 15 residues in the CDR3. Germline V CDR1 and CDR2: SGHRS, YFSETQ. Trimming left V 3 bases short and J 5 bases short, with 14 bases between.

This clone was found many times. The observed sequence ends 3 residues before the CDR3 terminus, with the missing tail filled in from the germline J gene. This chain connects TRBV5-5 to TRBJ1-2, with TRBD1 identical over 7 bases. V was pared by 4 bases and J by 3 bases, with 3 bases of the junction left unmatched. The germline CDR1 and CDR2 sequences are SGHKS and YYEKEE (reference sequence). The CDR3 consists of 13 residues. The CDR3 is CASSRQGDYGYTF. Partial CDR3 DNA: TGTGCCAGCAGCAGACAGGGAGACTATGGC.

This clone was observed a handful of times. At one of its ends the junction is not consistent with the germline gene, which may arise from a read error. The read is 3 residues too short to cover the CDR3 end, so that end is filled in from the germline J gene. The J gene is TRBJ2-2, the V gene TRBV6-4; TRBD2 matches at 7 bases. Looked up from germline, CDR1 is MRHNA and CDR2 is SNTAGT. The CDR3 runs to 15 residues. CDR3 region: CASSDLAGDTEELFF. CDR3 bases read: TGTGCCAGCAGTGACTTGGCGGGAGACACCGAGGAG.

This clone was recorded many times. The CDR3 end falls 3 residues outside the read, so it is completed with the germline J gene. The chain links TRBV20-1 to TRBJ2-1; TRBD2 agrees at 15 bases. The germline V gene encodes CDR1 DFQATT and CDR2 SNEGSKA (reference sequence). The CDR3 is 17 residues long. Trimming removed 5 bases from V and 6 bases from J; junction bases left unmatched: 11. CDR3 DNA, as far as it was read: TGCAGTGCTTACCCCGGGACTAGCGGGAGGTACAGCAATGAG. Its protein is CSAYPGTSGRYSNE. From start to end, the CDR3 is CSAYPGTSGRYSNEQFF.

This clone was observed at least ten times. The read finishes 3 residues shy of the CDR3 end, and the germline J gene is used to complete it. This chain connects TRBV20-1 to TRBJ1-2; the D gene is possibly TRBD1 (6 bases). CDR3 length: 15 residues. CDR1 and CDR2 from the germline V gene are DFQATT and SNEGSKA (reference sequence). Trimming stripped 0 bases from V and 7 bases from J, with 18 bases between. The CDR3 region is CSARDPRGQSPGYTF. The part of the CDR3 DNA that was read is TGCAGTGCTAGAGATCCCAGGGGCCAGTCCCCTGGC.

In this sample, this clone turned up many times. The read ends 3 residues early relative to the CDR3; the germline J gene fills the gap. The genes are TRBV19 and TRBJ1-1; D is uncertain. Trimming stripped 3 bases from V and 2 bases from J, with 4 bases between. The length of the CDR3 is 12 residues. Germline V gene data show CDR1 as LNHDA and CDR2 as SQIVND (reference sequence). CDR3 bases read: TGTGCCAGTAGTATCAGTAACACTGAA. Protein: CASSISNTE. From start to end, the CDR3 is CASSISNTEAFF.

This clone was counted at least ten times. The sequence runs out 3 residues before the end of the CDR3; the remainder is reconstructed from the germline J gene. The rearrangement joins TRBV7-3 to TRBJ2-5, with 13 bases identical to TRBD2. Unmatched junction bases numbered 7, after V lost 2 bases and J lost 4 bases. CDR3 length: 17 amino acids. Germline V gives CDR1 SGHTA, CDR2 FQGTGA. The sequenced CDR3 bases are TGTGCCAGCAGCTTATATGGGACTAGCGGGACTATAGAGACC. Its translation is CASSLYGTSGTIET. The whole CDR3 region reads CASSLYGTSGTIETQYF.

This clone showed up just a few times. One junction end does not reproduce the germline sequence, and a read error may be involved. The CDR3 end is not reached by the read, which stops 3 residues before it; the germline J gene fills it in. The sample contains more than one DNA sequence encoding this CDR3. V and J are TRBV5-1 and TRBJ1-1; 7 nucleotides align to TRBD1. Germline-derived CDR1 and CDR2 are SGHRS and YFSETQ. The CDR3 is 14 amino acids. This chain's CDR3 is CASSPDRVITEAFF. CDR3 DNA (partial): TGCGCCAGCAGCCCAGACAGGGTTATCACTGAG.

This clone has at least ten counts. The read is 3 residues too short to cover the CDR3 end, so that end is filled in from the germline J gene. The chain combines TRBV12-3 or TRBV12-4 with TRBJ2-3; the match to TRBD1 covers 10 bases. The CDR3 runs to 16 residues. V gave up 6 bases and J gave up 4 bases; unmatched junction bases: 10. CDR3 DNA (partial): TGTGCCAGCAGCACCTTCCGGGACAGGGGCGCAGATACG. Its protein is CASSTFRDRGADT. The complete CDR3 reads CASSTFRDRGADTQYF.